This T cell receptor (beta chain) stems from a study of OX40 agonist ivuxolimab in advanced cancers. Across the study: Prior checkpoint blockade (anti-PD-1, anti-PD-L1 or anti-CTLA-4) was permitted; over 30% had it.

Produced via immunoSEQ multiplex PCR; TCRdb's table is partial and in-frame only. The profile shows 40,000 to 50,000 clones, 75% to 90% of them singletons. Germline CDR1 is SNHLY and CDR2 is FYNNEI. J lost 3 bases, V lost 6 bases, and 11 bases had no gene match. The length of the CDR3 is 15 residues. The chain employs TRBV2 and TRBJ2-7, with 7 bases lining up with TRBD1. The TCR comes from an adult with an advanced solid tumor such as melanoma, head and neck, liver or kidney cancer. The source material was CD4+ or CD8+ T cells sorted from blood, sampled in a trial of the OX40 agonist ivuxolimab. The CDR3 reads CASSTWDSRGYEQYF. DNA for the CDR3: TGTGCCAGCAGCACCTGGGACAGCCGCGGCTACGAGCAGTACTTC.